The 28 T cell receptor beta chains listed next were all sequenced from one sample in a study of cytomegalovirus exposure and HLA in healthy donors. PCR was performed using 60 Vbeta and 13 Jbeta primers. The assay was immunoSEQ multiplex PCR, and TCRdb's table has in-frame clones only and misses some. In all, the sample yields 50,000 or so clones. Sequences were obtained from PBMCs. Every receptor here comes from a woman aged 55-69 years in good health and CMV-seropositive.

The chain links TRBV6-6 to TRBJ2-7; unclear D gene. V was pared by 2 bases and J by 7 bases, with 6 bases between. The germline V gene has CDR1 MNHNY and CDR2 SVGAGI (reference sequence). CDR3 size: 11 residues. The DNA for the CDR3 is TGTGCCAGCAGTTACGCGAGGGAGCAGTACTTC. This translates into CASSYAREQYF.

This chain connects TRBV5-5 to TRBJ1-4, with TRBD1 as a possible D gene (5 bases). This CDR3 is 13 amino acids long. Trimming pared 2 bases from V and 8 bases from J, leaving 10 bases between. Germline CDR1 and CDR2: SGHKS and YYEKEE (reference sequence). In DNA form, the CDR3 reads TGTGCCAGCAGCTTAGGGGTCCAGGAAAAACTGTTTTTT. Protein sequence: CASSLGVQEKLFF.

V gene TRBV6-5 combines with J gene TRBJ1-6; a weak D match, TRBD1 (6 bases). Germline V gives CDR1 MNHEY, CDR2 SVGAGI. The ends were cut back, 6 bases at V and 7 bases at J, with 16 bases in the middle. This CDR3 is 15 amino acids long. The CDR3 DNA sequence: TGTGCCAGCAGCCCTCCCAGAGGGGGAAATTCACCCCTCCACTTT. This encodes CASSPPRGGNSPLHF.

This chain connects TRBV7-2 to TRBJ2-7; 8 bases agree with TRBD2. J lost 2 bases, V lost 6 bases, and 6 bases had no gene match. CDR3 size: 14 residues. The germline V gene encodes CDR1 SGHTA and CDR2 FQGNSA. The CDR3 DNA sequence: TGTGCCAGCAGGCGGGCGGGGGGCGCCTACGAGCAGTACTTC. It translates to CASRRAGGAYEQYF.

The CDR3 nucleotides are TGTGCCAGCTCACCGGCCGGACAGAGCTACGAGCAGTACTTC. It yields the protein CASSPAGQSYEQYF. The chain has TRBV18 and TRBJ2-7, with a weak D call TRBD1 (6 bases). Looked up from germline, CDR1 is KGHSH and CDR2 is LQKENI. Trimming stripped 3 bases from V and 3 bases from J, with 12 bases between. This CDR3 has 14 residues.

V is TRBV9 and J is TRBJ1-4, with no clear D. Trimming cost V 4 bases and J 5 bases, with 12 bases left between them. The CDR3 consists of 14 residues. The germline gives CDR1 SGDLS, CDR2 YYNGEE. The CDR3 spells CASSPQAGNEKLFF. Here the CDR3 DNA reads TGTGCCAGCAGCCCGCAGGCGGGGAATGAAAAACTGTTTTTT.

The chain joins TRBV6-5 to TRBJ1-4; D might be TRBD1 (6 bases). CDR1 and CDR2 (germline): MNHEY, SVGAGI. CDR3 length equals 14 residues. The ends were cut back, 5 bases at V and 8 bases at J, with 15 bases in the middle. CDR3 DNA sequence: TGTGCCAGCAGTCGGGACACGGTGGGGGAAAAACTGTTTTTT. It is translated as CASSRDTVGEKLFF.

The V and J genes are TRBV7-9 and TRBJ2-7; 7 nucleotides agree with TRBD1. The CDR3 has 16 residues. J lost 1 base, V lost 3 bases, and 9 bases had no gene match. Germline V gives CDR1 SEHNR, CDR2 FQNEAQ (reference sequence). CDR3 region: CASSFTRDSGSYEQYF. In nucleotides, the CDR3 is TGTGCCAGCAGCTTCACAAGGGACAGCGGATCCTACGAGCAGTACTTC.

V usage is TRBV18 and J usage is TRBJ2-7, with 8 nucleotides matching TRBD2. The CDR3 covers 15 residues. Per germline, CDR1 KGHSH and CDR2 LQKENI. The V and J ends lost 0 bases and 5 bases, in that order; junction bases with no gene match: 6. CDR3 sequence (DNA): TGTGCCAGCTCACCACCAGCGGGGGTTAGGAACGAGCAGTACTTC. Translating it yields CASSPPAGVRNEQYF.

The rearrangement uses TRBV5-4 and TRBJ1-6, with D tentatively TRBD1 (6 bases). The germline CDR1 and CDR2 sequences are SGHNT and YYREEE (reference sequence). The CDR3 is 15 residues long. Trimming took 4 bases from V and 7 from J, leaving 15 bases between them. CDR3 residues: CASSPIQGGNSPLHF. The CDR3 bases are TGTGCCAGCAGCCCTATACAGGGTGGCAATTCACCCCTCCACTTT. Based on the CDR3 plus reference TRBV5-4 and TRBJ1-6, the full variable domain is ETGVTQSPTHLIKTRGQQVTLRCSSQSGHNTVSWYQQALGQGPQFIFQYYREEENGRGNFPPRFSGLQFPNYSSELNVNALELDDSALYLCASSPIQGGNSPLHFGNGTRLTVT.

The J gene is TRBJ2-7, the V gene TRBV29-1; D is possibly TRBD2 (6 bases). CDR1 and CDR2 from the germline V gene are SQVTM and ANQGSEA. The length of the CDR3 is 13 residues. V lost 3 bases, J lost 5 bases, and 14 bases lay in between. The CDR3 loop reads CSVDPGGPHEQYF. CDR3 DNA sequence: TGCAGCGTTGACCCCGGGGGTCCACACGAGCAGTACTTC.

The CDR3 region has the DNA TGTGCCAGCAGCTGGGACAGGAGAGCAGATACGCAGTATTTT. The encoded protein is CASSWDRRADTQYF. The rearrangement links TRBV13 to TRBJ2-3; 8 bases are shared with TRBD1. Germline V gene sequence: CDR1 PRHDT, CDR2 FYEKMQ (reference sequence). The CDR3 sequence is 14 residues long. The V segment lost 4 bases and the J segment 4 bases; nucleotides outside the gene matches: 4.

The chain carries TRBV5-8 and TRBJ1-1; D gene ambiguous. V lost 2 bases and J lost 3, with 8 bases in between. CDR1 and CDR2 (germline): SGHTS, YDEGEE. CDR3 length: 13 residues. The CDR3 region has the DNA TGTGCCAGCAGCTTTCGGTCGGACACTGAAGCTTTCTTT. Amino acid sequence: CASSFRSDTEAFF.

The V and J genes are TRBV11-3 and TRBJ2-3; a weak D match, TRBD2 (6 bases). In germline, CDR1 is SGHNT, CDR2 YENEEA. The CDR3 totals 15 residues. With 5 bases removed from V and 4 bases from J, the gap between germline ends came to 16 bases. The CDR3 region is CASSARLDGADTQYF. The CDR3 coding sequence is TGTGCCAGCAGCGCACGACTAGACGGGGCAGATACGCAGTATTTT.

This chain links TRBV19 with TRBJ1-6; TRBD1 matches 10 bases. Germline V lookup: CDR1 LNHDA, CDR2 SQIVND (reference sequence). The CDR3 is 16 residues long. J was trimmed by 8 bases and V by 5 bases; bases with no gene match: 9. The CDR3 loop is CASSSGDRGKYSPLHF. The CDR3 DNA follows: TGTGCCAGTAGTTCGGGGGACAGGGGAAAGTATTCACCCCTCCACTTT.

The chain is built from TRBV5-5 and TRBJ2-1; no reliable D call. The CDR3 runs 15 residues. Germline CDR1 and CDR2: SGHKS and YYEKEE (reference sequence). V gave up 1 base and J gave up 0 bases, with 8 bases separating them. The CDR3 sequence is CASSLSGFSYNEQFF. The CDR3 DNA reads TGTGCCAGCAGCTTGAGTGGCTTCTCCTACAATGAGCAGTTCTTC.

The V call is TRBV6-1, the J call TRBJ1-2; TRBD1 matches 7 bases. V trimming: 5 bases; J trimming: 8 bases; junction bases outside the gene matches: 8. The CDR3 totals 13 residues. Germline V CDR1 and CDR2: MNHNS, SASEGT. CDR3 amino acids: CASSLDRAGGYTF. Written as DNA, the CDR3 is TGTGCCAGCAGTTTAGACAGGGCTGGGGGCTACACCTTC.

The J gene is TRBJ1-2, the V gene TRBV9; possible D gene TRBD1, 6 bases. The CDR3 sequence is 16 residues long. The V gene lost 1 base and the J gene lost 8 bases, with 21 bases spanning the gap. Germline CDR1 reads SGDLS; CDR2 reads YYNGEE. The CDR3 region has the DNA TGTGCCAGCAGCGTATCATGGGGACACAAAACGGGGGGCTACACCTTC. As protein: CASSVSWGHKTGGYTF.

The chain recombines TRBV11-2 with TRBJ2-5; TRBD2 agrees at 15 bases. The CDR3 is made up of 16 amino acids. V lost 5 bases and J lost 5; bases outside the gene matches: 6. The germline CDR1 and CDR2 sequences are SGHAT and FQNNGV. The CDR3, as DNA: TGTGCCAGCAGCAGGACTAGCGGGGGGGCCGGGGAGACCCAGTACTTC. Protein: CASSRTSGGAGETQYF.

The chain combines TRBV10-3 with TRBJ1-5; 8 bases map to TRBD1. The CDR3 runs to 17 residues. Per the germline V gene, CDR1 is ENHRY and CDR2 is SYGVKD. The V gene end was trimmed by 3 bases and the J gene end by 4 bases; junction bases not matched to a gene: 11. The CDR3 here is CAISDLVGQGPNQPQHF. CDR3 in DNA: TGTGCCATCAGTGATTTAGTAGGACAGGGACCAAATCAGCCCCAGCATTTT.

The rearrangement links TRBV6-5 to TRBJ1-2, with 7 nucleotides matching TRBD1. CDR1 and CDR2 (germline): MNHEY, SVGAGI. This CDR3 is 15 amino acids long. Trimming removed 1 base from V and 4 bases from J; junction bases left unmatched: 6. DNA for the CDR3: TGTGCCAGCAGTTACTTGACAGGGCCCTTCTATGGCTACACCTTC. Translated: CASSYLTGPFYGYTF.

The chain combines TRBV5-5 with TRBJ1-3; the D is unclear. CDR1 and CDR2 from the germline V gene are SGHKS and YYEKEE (reference sequence). The CDR3 spans 15 residues. V was pared by 4 bases and J by 6 bases, with 17 bases between. DNA of the CDR3: TGTGCCAGCAGCGCCGATAAGAGGGTGGTAAACACCATATATTTT. Residues: CASSADKRVVNTIYF.

J is TRBJ2-7 and V is TRBV19; maybe TRBD2 (6 bases). The germline V gene encodes CDR1 LNHDA and CDR2 SQIVND (reference sequence). V was shortened by 2 bases and J by 1 base, with 9 bases between the two germline ends. The CDR3 consists of 14 residues. CDR3 residues: CASSISGLSYEQYF. The DNA for the CDR3 is TGTGCCAGTAGTATAAGCGGGTTATCCTACGAGCAGTACTTC.

The chain uses TRBV11-1 and TRBJ1-2, with 10 bases fitting TRBD1. This CDR3 spans 15 amino acids. V gave up 3 bases and J gave up 4 bases; unmatched junction bases: 5. CDR1 SGHAT and CDR2 FQDESV come from the germline V gene (reference sequence). CDR3 nucleotide sequence: TGTGCCAGCAGCTTCCGGACAGGGGGTGCCTATGGCTACACCTTC. Encoded protein: CASSFRTGGAYGYTF.

The chain links TRBV10-3 to TRBJ1-5; 7 positions match TRBD1. V lost 7 bases, J lost 0 bases, and 9 bases stayed unmatched. The CDR3 extends over 16 amino acids. Germline loops: CDR1 ENHRY, CDR2 SYGVKD. The chain's CDR3 is CAIKEGASHSNQPQHF. CDR3 coding DNA: TGTGCCATCAAGGAGGGGGCGTCGCATAGCAATCAGCCCCAGCATTTT.

The chain joins TRBV2 to TRBJ1-1; possibly TRBD1 for D (5 bases). The CDR3 is 14 amino acids. V lost 5 bases to trimming and J lost 0 bases, with 10 bases between them. Germline V gene data show CDR1 as SNHLY and CDR2 as FYNNEI. The CDR3 protein is CASSRTGLNTEAFF. CDR3 DNA sequence: TGTGCCAGCAGTCGTACAGGACTGAACACTGAAGCTTTCTTT.

The J gene is TRBJ1-2, the V gene TRBV2; TRBD1 might be the D (5 bases). CDR1 and CDR2 from the germline V gene are SNHLY and FYNNEI. The CDR3 loop spans 15 amino acids. V was trimmed by 0 bases and J by 4 bases, leaving 12 bases between them. The DNA of the CDR3 is TGTGCCAGCAGTGAAGCCCCTAGGGGCTCCTATGGCTACACCTTC. Its translation: CASSEAPRGSYGYTF.

The DNA for the CDR3 is TGTGCCAGCAGTTTATGGGGCGAAAACACTGAAGCTTTCTTT. Its translation: CASSLWGENTEAFF. V usage is TRBV28 and J usage is TRBJ1-1, with D unclear. CDR1 and CDR2 (germline): MDHEN, SYDVKM. The V end was cut by 0 bases, the J end by 2 bases, with 7 bases between. The CDR3 has 14 amino acids. The variable domain in full, with the rest retrieved from reference TRBV28 and TRBJ1-1, is DVKVTQSSRYLVKRTGEKVFLECVQDMDHENMFWYRQDPGLGLRLIYFSYDVKMKEKGDIPEGYSVSREKKERFSLILESASTNQTSMYLCASSLWGENTEAFFGQGTRLTVV.